The 6 T cell receptor beta chains below all came from one sample that was sequenced in a study of CD8+ T cells in alopecia areata. Documented treatment: oral pan-JAK inhibitor, 5-10 mg twice daily. Sequencing used cDNA as its template, made by extracting RNA and reverse transcribing it. Some clones are missing from TCRdb's copy, which holds only in-frame ones; the method was immunoSEQ multiplex PCR. The sample shows some 110,000 clones, around three fifths of them seen only once. Material: CD8+ T cells sorted from blood, obtained at week 24, from a patient treated with tofacitinib. Receptor source: a human donor with alopecia areata.

The sample holds a few counts of this clone. The gene calls are TRBV7-3 and TRBJ2-1; 11 positions agree with TRBD1. The CDR3 is made up of 15 amino acids. With V trimmed by 2 bases and J by 8 bases, 5 bases remained unmatched. CDR1 is SGHTA, CDR2 FQGTGA, per germline. CDR3 nucleotide sequence: TGTGCCAGCAGCTTAGGACAGGGGGCTTGGGATGAGCAGTTCTTC. This gives the protein CASSLGQGAWDEQFF.

J is TRBJ1-2 and V is TRBV30; D is ambiguous. The CDR3 covers 13 residues. The V and J ends lost 0 bases and 4 bases respectively, with 9 bases between them. Looked up from germline, CDR1 is GTSNPN and CDR2 is SVGIG (reference sequence). CDR3 DNA: TGTGCCTGGAGTGTAGGTGCCCTCTATGGCTACACCTTC. This sequence encodes CAWSVGALYGYTF.

This clone occurred a few times. J is TRBJ2-1 and V is TRBV27, with D unclear. The V and J ends lost 4 bases and 8 bases respectively, with 6 bases between them. The CDR3 runs 11 residues. Per germline, CDR1 MNHEY and CDR2 SMNVEV (reference sequence). The CDR3 loop reads CASSSGHEQFF. Written as DNA, the CDR3 is TGTGCCAGCAGTTCCGGACATGAGCAGTTCTTC.

The chain uses TRBV11-2 and TRBJ1-1; D is ambiguous. Per the germline V gene, CDR1 is SGHAT and CDR2 is FQNNGV. V lost 5 bases and J lost 3, with 13 bases in between. The CDR3 runs to 14 residues. In DNA, the CDR3 is TGTGCCAGCAGCATTGGACCCGGGGACACTGAAGCTTTCTTT. Its protein is CASSIGPGDTEAFF. Full variable domain (outside the CDR3, taken from reference TRBV11-2 and TRBJ1-1): EAGVAQSPRYKIIEKRQSVAFWCNPISGHATLYWYQQILGQGPKLLIQFQNNGVVDDSQLPKDRFSAERLKGVDSTLKIQPAKLEDSAVYLCASSIGPGDTEAFFGQGTRLTVV.

The rearrangement joins TRBV4-2 to TRBJ2-2; D uncertain. V lost 0 bases and J 7 bases, leaving 18 bases between the germline ends. There are 17 residues in the CDR3. Germline CDR1 is LGHNA and CDR2 is YNFKEQ. The CDR3 region is CASSQEARSLRIGELFF. The CDR3 region has the DNA TGTGCCAGCAGCCAAGAGGCGCGGAGTCTCAGGATCGGGGAGCTGTTTTTT.

The chain combines TRBV18 with TRBJ2-7; D remains unclear. The germline V and J ends were trimmed by 3 bases and 1 base, with 7 bases remaining between them. The CDR3 spans 13 residues. Germline CDR1 reads KGHSH; CDR2 reads LQKENI. CDR3: CASSPRDSYEQYF. The CDR3 nucleotides read TGTGCCAGCTCACCTAGGGATTCCTACGAGCAGTACTTC.